The rows below give T cell receptor beta chains drawn from one sample of a study of cytomegalovirus exposure and HLA in healthy donors. Assay: immunoSEQ multiplex PCR; the TCRdb copy retains only in-frame clones and omits some. The sample yields approximately 93,000 clones, 82% seen once. Sequencing used PBMCs. These receptors originate from a man in his forties or fifties in good health and CMV-seronegative. Both conserved end residues are part of each CDR3. The D gene is left open where the match is weak. Clone size is stated in some rows and not others, as once, few, many or a class when expanded.

J: TRBJ1-1; D: TRBD1; size: .; V: TRBV4-3; CDR3: CASSLRQGVNTEAFF; DNA: TGCGCCAGCAGCCTAAGACAGGGCGTGAACACTGAAGCTTTCTTT
J: TRBJ1-4; D: .; size: .; V: TRBV27; CDR3: CASRRTSNEKLFF; DNA: TGTGCCAGCCGGAGGACGTCTAATGAAAAACTGTTTTTT
J: TRBJ1-5; D: .; size: .; V: TRBV27; CDR3: CASSPGGWEGQPQHF; DNA: TGTGCCAGCAGTCCGGGGGGGTGGGAAGGTCAGCCCCAGCATTTT
J: TRBJ2-3; D: TRBD1; size: .; V: TRBV9; CDR3: CASSRQGLTTDTQYF; DNA: TGTGCCAGCAGCCGACAGGGGTTAACGACAGATACGCAGTATTTT
J: TRBJ2-7; D: TRBD2; size: .; V: TRBV11-2; CDR3: CASSLGLAGVYEQYF; DNA: TGTGCCAGCAGCTTAGGGCTAGCGGGAGTCTACGAGCAGTACTTC
J: TRBJ2-5; D: .; size: .; V: TRBV30; CDR3: CAWSPRRAWGETQYF; DNA: TGTGCCTGGAGTCCCCGGAGGGCCTGGGGAGAGACCCAGTACTTC
J: TRBJ2-7; D: TRBD2; size: once; V: TRBV7-2; CDR3: CASSLPLAESSYEQYF; DNA: TGTGCCAGCAGCCTCCCTCTAGCGGAGAGCTCCTACGAGCAGTACTTC
J: TRBJ1-6; D: .; size: once; V: TRBV19; CDR3: CASHRVKNSPLHF; DNA: TGTGCCAGTCACAGGGTAAAGAATTCACCCCTCCACTTT
J: TRBJ2-1; D: .; size: .; V: TRBV9; CDR3: CASSVPSESYNEQFF; DNA: TGTGCCAGCAGCGTGCCCAGCGAGTCCTACAATGAGCAGTTCTTC
J: TRBJ2-2; D: TRBD1; size: .; V: TRBV19; CDR3: CASSGTGATGELFF; DNA: TGTGCCAGTAGCGGGACAGGGGCCACCGGGGAGCTGTTTTTT
J: TRBJ2-7; D: .; size: few; V: TRBV7-2; CDR3: CASSPSEYSYEQYF; DNA: TGTGCCAGCAGCCCATCGGAGTACTCCTACGAGCAGTACTTC
J: TRBJ1-5; D: TRBD1; size: once; V: TRBV28; CDR3: CASRPTGQGYQPQHF; DNA: TGTGCCAGCAGACCAACCGGACAGGGTTATCAGCCCCAGCATTTT
J: TRBJ2-5; D: .; size: .; V: TRBV28; CDR3: CASSFTNQETQYF; DNA: TGTGCCAGCAGTTTCACTAATCAAGAGACCCAGTACTTC
J: TRBJ2-3; D: .; size: .; V: TRBV9; CDR3: CASRLGGSSTDTQYF; DNA: TGTGCCAGCAGGTTGGGGGGATCTAGCACAGATACGCAGTATTTT
J: TRBJ2-3; D: TRBD2; size: few; V: TRBV4-3; CDR3: CASSQAGGATDTQYF; DNA: TGCGCCAGCAGCCAAGCGGGGGGGGCAACAGATACGCAGTATTTT
J: TRBJ2-1; D: TRBD2; size: .; V: TRBV10-3; CDR3: CAISGGTSGASYNEQFF; DNA: TGTGCCATCAGTGGAGGGACTAGCGGGGCTTCCTACAATGAGCAGTTCTTC
J: TRBJ2-5; D: TRBD2; size: .; V: TRBV14; CDR3: CASSSLSGSRETQYF; DNA: TGTGCCAGCAGCTCCCTTAGCGGGAGTCGGGAGACCCAGTACTTC